The rows below give T cell receptor beta chains drawn from one sample of a study of OX40 agonist ivuxolimab in advanced cancers. The data were produced by immunoSEQ multiplex PCR, yet TCRdb's version contains in-frame clones alone and is incomplete. The sample consists of 20,000 to 25,000 clones, 70% to 90% of them appearing once. Sample: CD4+ or CD8+ T cells sorted from blood, taken in a trial of the OX40 agonist ivuxolimab. These receptors came from an adult with an advanced solid tumor such as melanoma, head and neck, liver or kidney cancer. The CDR3 runs from the conserved cysteine through the conserved F or W. D genes are given only for firm matches. Size is omitted from some rows. Given values are once, few, many or a class for expanded clones.

DNA	CDR3	D	size	V	J
TGTGCCAGCAGCTTCAATCAAAGGGACACTGAAGCTTTCTTT	CASSFNQRDTEAFF	.	few	TRBV5-4	TRBJ1-1
TGTGCCAGCAGCTCCACCCAGTTTAATTTGAGAACTGAAGCTTTCTTT	CASSSTQFNLRTEAFF	.	.	TRBV7-9	TRBJ1-1
TGTGCCAGCAGTTACCCGGGTGCCGCGAACACCGGGGAGCTGTTTTTT	CASSYPGAANTGELFF	.	.	TRBV6-5	TRBJ2-2
TGCGCCAGCAGTACGGGACCTACTAGCCACAACCGAGAGACCCAGTACTTC	CASSTGPTSHNRETQYF	.	medium-sized	TRBV10-1	TRBJ2-5
TGTGCCAGCAGCCCCGGGGAGGGCCGGTTTCAGCCCCAGCATTTT	CASSPGEGRFQPQHF	.	.	TRBV5-8	TRBJ1-5
TGTGCCAGCAGTTCGGGACAGGACGAGCAGTACTTC	CASSSGQDEQYF	TRBD1	once	TRBV5-4	TRBJ2-7
TGTGCCAGCAGCCAAGCCGGGACCCCGGCTAATTCACCCCTCCACTTT	CASSQAGTPANSPLHF	.	.	TRBV14	TRBJ1-6
TGTGCCAGCACTCGGGAGGGCTTCACCGGGGAGCTGTTTTTT	CASTREGFTGELFF	TRBD2	.	TRBV6-5	TRBJ2-2
TGTGCCAGCAGCCCCCTTAACAGCCCTAACTATGGCTACACCTTC	CASSPLNSPNYGYTF	.	.	TRBV21-1	TRBJ1-2
TGTGCCAGCAGTCCAGACGCAGGGCAAACATCAGCTTTCTTT	CASSPDAGQTSAFF	.	.	TRBV27	TRBJ1-1
TGTGCCAGCAGCAGGGAGCGGGAGGGCCGGTCCTACAATGAGCAGTTCTTC	CASSREREGRSYNEQFF	.	.	TRBV21-1	TRBJ2-1
TGTGCCAGCAGCCCCCCAGGAAACGAGCAGTACTTC	CASSPPGNEQYF	.	.	TRBV5-4	TRBJ2-7
TGCGCCAGCAGTACCCGGAGGGGGGACTACTACGAGCAGTACTTC	CASSTRRGDYYEQYF	.	.	TRBV10-1	TRBJ2-7
TGTGCCAGCAGTTACTATGGCGGGGGCAGTCAGCCCCAGCATTTT	CASSYYGGGSQPQHF	.	.	TRBV6-6	TRBJ1-5
TGTGCCAGCAGCTTACCCACTAGCGGGAGCTCCAATGAGCAGTTCTTC	CASSLPTSGSSNEQFF	TRBD2	.	TRBV7-9	TRBJ2-1
TGTGCCAGCGGATCCTCTAGCGGAGGAGAGGACTACGAGCAGTACTTC	CASGSSSGGEDYEQYF	TRBD2	medium-sized	TRBV9	TRBJ2-7
TGCGCCAGCAGCCAAGGAGGGGCTGGAAACACCATATATTTT	CASSQGGAGNTIYF	.	.	TRBV4-1	TRBJ1-3
TGTGCCAGCAGCTGGACTAGCGATACTGAGCAGTTCTTC	CASSWTSDTEQFF	TRBD2	medium-sized	TRBV7-2	TRBJ2-1
TGTGCCAGCAGCTTAGCCGGGACCAATCAGCCCCAGCATTTT	CASSLAGTNQPQHF	.	.	TRBV7-2	TRBJ1-5
TGTGCCAGCAGCCTCACCGGGAGTGCGGATCCCTACGAGCAGTACTTC	CASSLTGSADPYEQYF	.	.	TRBV7-9	TRBJ2-7
TGCGCCAGCAGCCCCTCAGGGACCTCCTACAATGAGCAGTTCTTC	CASSPSGTSYNEQFF	.	.	TRBV4-1	TRBJ2-1
TGTGCCAGCAGCACCGGGACAGCCACTGAAGCTTTCTTT	CASSTGTATEAFF	TRBD1	once	TRBV11-1	TRBJ1-1
TGTGCCTCACTTAACGGGGTAGCGGGGGCCTACGAGCAGTACTTC	CASLNGVAGAYEQYF	TRBD2	.	TRBV12-5	TRBJ2-7
TGTGCCAGCAGTGGTAGGGACAGAGTGGACGAGCAGTACTTC	CASSGRDRVDEQYF	TRBD1	.	TRBV25-1	TRBJ2-7
TGTGCCACCAGCAGAGTCGCAAGCGGGCCATACAATGAGCAGTTCTTC	CATSRVASGPYNEQFF	.	.	TRBV15	TRBJ2-1
TGTGCCAGTAGATTTTGGGGGGCTAGCTATGGCTACACCTTC	CASRFWGASYGYTF	.	.	TRBV19	TRBJ1-2
TGCGCCAGCAGCCTAACCGTAGGTTCTGGGGCCAACGTCCTGACTTTC	CASSLTVGSGANVLTF	.	once	TRBV4-3	TRBJ2-6
TGTGCCATCCTCGGGAACAGGGAGGAGACCCAGTACTTC	CAILGNREETQYF	.	.	TRBV19	TRBJ2-5
TGTGCCACCAGCAGGGCAACAGGGGGGACCACTGAAGCTTTCTTT	CATSRATGGTTEAFF	TRBD1	.	TRBV15	TRBJ1-1
TGCAGCGTTGAAGAGGGCAGGGGGGACTTAAGCAACAATGAGCAGTTCTTC	CSVEEGRGDLSNNEQFF	.	.	TRBV29-1	TRBJ2-1
TGTGCCAGCAGTTGGGGCACCGGGGCCAACGTCCTGACTTTC	CASSWGTGANVLTF	.	.	TRBV27	TRBJ2-6
TGTGCCAGCAGCTCCTTAGGAACCTATATCACAGATACGCAGTATTTT	CASSSLGTYITDTQYF	.	.	TRBV7-9	TRBJ2-3
TGTGCCAGCAGAAGGGACAGGGTCGCCTACGAGCAGTACTTC	CASRRDRVAYEQYF	TRBD1	few	TRBV6-9	TRBJ2-7
TGCGCCAGCACCCAATTGGGGACCGAAGTCTACAATGAGCAGTTCTTC	CASTQLGTEVYNEQFF	.	.	TRBV23-1	TRBJ2-1
TGTGCCAGCAGTTTAGCGGGAGCCGGGGATACGCAGTATTTT	CASSLAGAGDTQYF	TRBD2	.	TRBV2	TRBJ2-3
TGTGCCAGCAGTTTTGGCTCACCATATGCCGAGCAGTACTTC	CASSFGSPYAEQYF	.	few	TRBV27	TRBJ2-7
TGTGCCGGGATCGAGGGGAATGGCTACACCTTC	CAGIEGNGYTF	.	few	TRBV19	TRBJ1-2
TGTGCCAGCAGCCATACATCTCTAGCGGTCCTGGGAGATACGCAGTATTTT	CASSHTSLAVLGDTQYF	TRBD2	.	TRBV13	TRBJ2-3
TGTGCCAGCAGTTACTCCCTTGAGGCCGGGGAGCTGTTTTTT	CASSYSLEAGELFF	.	.	TRBV6-6	TRBJ2-2
TGTGCCAGCAGCCAAGTTCCGGGTGCGAGGAAGCCCCAGCATTTT	CASSQVPGARKPQHF	.	.	TRBV4-2	TRBJ1-5
TGTGCCAGCACCCCGCCGGGACTAGCGGCGAACACCGGGGAGCTGTTTTTT	CASTPPGLAANTGELFF	TRBD2	.	TRBV28	TRBJ2-2
TGTGCCAGCAGCTTTGGATCGTGGGTGGAGCAGTACTTC	CASSFGSWVEQYF	.	medium-sized	TRBV7-2	TRBJ2-7
TGCGCCAGCAGCCAAGGACAGTATGGCTACACCTTC	CASSQGQYGYTF	.	.	TRBV4-1	TRBJ1-2
TGTGCCAGCAGCTTAACTAGCGATAGCTCCTACAATGAGCAGTTCTTC	CASSLTSDSSYNEQFF	TRBD2	.	TRBV7-8	TRBJ2-1
TGTGCTAGCAGCTTAGCCGGGAGGAGCGATGAGCAGTTCTTC	CASSLAGRSDEQFF	TRBD2	.	TRBV7-7	TRBJ2-1
TGTGCCAGCAGTTTACTCCGGGGGGCGATGAACAATCAGCCCCAGCATTTT	CASSLLRGAMNNQPQHF	.	.	TRBV28	TRBJ1-5
TGTGCCAGCAGTCCCACGGGGGAGATCTGGCCCCAGCATTTT	CASSPTGEIWPQHF	.	.	TRBV28	TRBJ1-5
TGTGCCAGTAGTTTTTCTAGCGGGACCTACGAGCAGTACTTC	CASSFSSGTYEQYF	TRBD2	.	TRBV19	TRBJ2-7
TGTGCCAGCAGTCGTCCTGGGGGCTACACCTTC	CASSRPGGYTF	.	.	TRBV28	TRBJ1-2
TGTGCCAGCAGTTTATCATGGGGCATTGATCAGCCCCAGCATTTT	CASSLSWGIDQPQHF	.	.	TRBV27	TRBJ1-5
TGCAGCGTGAACACCGACAGCTTCTATGGCTACACCTTC	CSVNTDSFYGYTF	.	.	TRBV29-1	TRBJ1-2
TGCAGCGTTGAAACGCGGGAGTACGAGCAGTACTTC	CSVETREYEQYF	TRBD2	.	TRBV29-1	TRBJ2-7
TGTGCCAGCAGCTTGTGGGGAATAGGGACAGGGACAGATACGCAGTATTTT	CASSLWGIGTGTDTQYF	TRBD1	.	TRBV5-6	TRBJ2-3
TGTGCCAGCAGCTTACGCGGGAGTAGCAATGAGCAGTTCTTC	CASSLRGSSNEQFF	TRBD2	.	TRBV11-2	TRBJ2-1
TGTGCCAGCAGCTTAGCGGTGGGGAGGGCCGGTGAAGCTTTCTTT	CASSLAVGRAGEAFF	.	.	TRBV7-6	TRBJ1-1